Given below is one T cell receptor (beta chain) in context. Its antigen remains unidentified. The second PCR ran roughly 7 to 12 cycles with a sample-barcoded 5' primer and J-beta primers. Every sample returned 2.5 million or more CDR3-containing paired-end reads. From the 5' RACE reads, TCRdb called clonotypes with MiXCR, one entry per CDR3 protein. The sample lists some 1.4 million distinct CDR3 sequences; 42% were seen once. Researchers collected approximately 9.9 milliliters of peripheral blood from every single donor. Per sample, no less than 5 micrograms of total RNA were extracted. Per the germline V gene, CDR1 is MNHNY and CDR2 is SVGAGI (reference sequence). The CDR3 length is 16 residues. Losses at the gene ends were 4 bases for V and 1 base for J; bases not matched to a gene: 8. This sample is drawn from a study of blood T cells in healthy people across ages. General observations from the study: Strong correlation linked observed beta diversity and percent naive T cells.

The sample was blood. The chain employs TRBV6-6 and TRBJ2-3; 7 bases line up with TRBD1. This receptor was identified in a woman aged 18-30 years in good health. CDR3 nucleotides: TGTGCCAGCAGTTTGGAGTTTCAGGGGGGCACAGATACGCAGTATTTT. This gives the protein CASSLEFQGGTDTQYF.